This T cell receptor beta chain was retrieved from a study of identical twins. This clonotype showed up many times. TCRdb processed the 5' RACE reads anew with MiXCR; each CDR3 protein has one entry. The sample has 200,000 to 250,000 distinct CDR3 sequences, 5.5% to 7% seen once. The germline V and J ends were trimmed by 10 bases and 6 bases, with 13 bases remaining between them. Looked up from germline, CDR1 is MDHEN and CDR2 is SYDVKM. This CDR3 has 11 amino acids. These same data were also listed under a study on yellow fever vaccine responses in identical twins.

Sequencing was carried out using memory (CD45RO+) T cells sorted from blood. This receptor was identified in a woman in her late teens or twenties in good health. This sequence joins TRBV28 and TRBJ2-7; no definite D call. The CDR3 sequence is CATASLGEQYF. DNA of the CDR3: TGTGCCACCGCATCCCTAGGCGAGCAGTACTTC.